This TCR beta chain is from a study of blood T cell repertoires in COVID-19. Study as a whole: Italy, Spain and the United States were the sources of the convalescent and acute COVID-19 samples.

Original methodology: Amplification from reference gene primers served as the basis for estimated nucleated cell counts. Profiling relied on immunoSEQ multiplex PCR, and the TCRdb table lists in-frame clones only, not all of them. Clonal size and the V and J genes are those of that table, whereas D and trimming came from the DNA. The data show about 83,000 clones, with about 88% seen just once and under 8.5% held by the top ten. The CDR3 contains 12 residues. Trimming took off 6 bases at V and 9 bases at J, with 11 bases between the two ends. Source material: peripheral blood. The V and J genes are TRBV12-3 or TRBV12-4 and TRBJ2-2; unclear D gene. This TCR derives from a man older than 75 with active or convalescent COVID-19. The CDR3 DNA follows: TGTGCCAGCAGACCCCCTAGGAGGGAGCTGTTTTTT. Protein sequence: CASRPPRRELFF.